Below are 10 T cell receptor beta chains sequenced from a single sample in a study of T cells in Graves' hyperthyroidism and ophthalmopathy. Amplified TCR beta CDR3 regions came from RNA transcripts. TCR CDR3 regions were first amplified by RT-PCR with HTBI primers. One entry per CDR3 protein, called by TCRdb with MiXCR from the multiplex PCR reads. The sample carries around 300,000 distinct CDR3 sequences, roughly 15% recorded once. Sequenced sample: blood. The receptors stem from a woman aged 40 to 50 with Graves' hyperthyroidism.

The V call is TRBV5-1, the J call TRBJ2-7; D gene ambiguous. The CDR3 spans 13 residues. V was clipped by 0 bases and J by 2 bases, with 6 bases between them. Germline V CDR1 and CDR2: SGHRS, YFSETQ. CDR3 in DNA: TGCGCCAGCAGCTTGGAGGTTACCTACGAGCAGTACTTC. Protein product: CASSLEVTYEQYF.

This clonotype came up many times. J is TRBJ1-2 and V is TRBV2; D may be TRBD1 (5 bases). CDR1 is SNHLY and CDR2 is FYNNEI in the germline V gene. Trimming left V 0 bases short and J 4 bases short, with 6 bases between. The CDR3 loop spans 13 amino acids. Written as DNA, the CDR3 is TGTGCCAGCAGTGAAGCGGGGGGCTATGGCTACACCTTC. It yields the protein CASSEAGGYGYTF.

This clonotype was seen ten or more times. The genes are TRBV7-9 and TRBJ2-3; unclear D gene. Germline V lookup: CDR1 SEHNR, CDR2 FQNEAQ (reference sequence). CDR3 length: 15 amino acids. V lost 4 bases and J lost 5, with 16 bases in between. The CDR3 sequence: CASSSELERRDTQYF. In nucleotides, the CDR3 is TGTGCCAGCAGCTCCGAATTGGAACGGAGAGATACGCAGTATTTT.

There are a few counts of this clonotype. The CDR3 region has the DNA TGTGCCAGCAGTTTGACCAGTAGCTCCTACAATGAGCAGTTCTTC. Translating gives CASSLTSSSYNEQFF. The chain uses TRBV6-9 and TRBJ2-1; no clear D. Germline lookup yields CDR1 MNHGY and CDR2 SVAAGI. CDR3 size: 15 residues. The ends were cut back, 4 bases at V and 0 bases at J, with 10 bases in the middle.

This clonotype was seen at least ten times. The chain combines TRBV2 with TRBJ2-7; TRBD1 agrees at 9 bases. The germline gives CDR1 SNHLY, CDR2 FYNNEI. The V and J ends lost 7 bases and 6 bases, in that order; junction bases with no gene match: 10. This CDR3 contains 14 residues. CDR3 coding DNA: TGTGCCAGCACTTTCCAACAGGGGGCCTTCGAGCAGTACTTC. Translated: CASTFQQGAFEQYF.

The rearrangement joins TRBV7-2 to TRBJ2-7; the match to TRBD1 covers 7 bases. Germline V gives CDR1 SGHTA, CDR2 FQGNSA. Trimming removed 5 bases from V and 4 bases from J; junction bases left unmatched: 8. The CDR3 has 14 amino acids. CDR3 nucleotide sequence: TGTGCCAGCAGCCTAGGGACAGCCGTTTACGAGCAGTACTTC. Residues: CASSLGTAVYEQYF.

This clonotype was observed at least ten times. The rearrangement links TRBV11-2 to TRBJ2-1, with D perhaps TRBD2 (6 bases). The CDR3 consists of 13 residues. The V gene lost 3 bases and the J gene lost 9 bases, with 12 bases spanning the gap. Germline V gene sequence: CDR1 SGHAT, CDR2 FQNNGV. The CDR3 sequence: CASSFALAGEQFF. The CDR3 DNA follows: TGTGCCAGCAGCTTTGCACTAGCTGGTGAGCAGTTCTTC.

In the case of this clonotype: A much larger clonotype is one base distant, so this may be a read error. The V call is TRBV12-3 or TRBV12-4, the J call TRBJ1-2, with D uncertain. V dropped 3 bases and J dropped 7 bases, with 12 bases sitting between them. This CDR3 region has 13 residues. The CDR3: CASSLWGSCGYTF. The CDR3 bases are TGTGCCAGCAGTTTGTGGGGATCCTGTGGCTACACCTTC.

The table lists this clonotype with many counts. This CDR3 is CASSGNRLGGNTQYF. In DNA, the CDR3 is TGTGCCAGCAGTGGTAACAGGCTGGGGGGAAATACGCAGTATTTT. V is TRBV2 and J is TRBJ2-3; weak D call: TRBD2 (6 bases). V was pared by 4 bases and J by 7 bases, with 18 bases between. CDR3 length: 15 amino acids. Germline CDR1 SNHLY, CDR2 FYNNEI. Complete variable domain (other parts from reference TRBV2 and TRBJ2-3): EPEVTQTPSHQVTQMGQEVILRCVPISNHLYFYWYRQILGQKVEFLVSFYNNEISEKSEIFDDQFSVERPDGSNFTLKIRSTKLEDSAMYFCASSGNRLGGNTQYFGPGTRLTVL.

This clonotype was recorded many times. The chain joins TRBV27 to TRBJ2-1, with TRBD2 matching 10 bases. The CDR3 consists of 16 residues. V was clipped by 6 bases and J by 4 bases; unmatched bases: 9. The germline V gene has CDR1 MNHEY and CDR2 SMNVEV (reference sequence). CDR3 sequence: CASSRTGTSVYNEQFF. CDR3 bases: TGTGCCAGCAGCAGAACCGGGACTAGCGTATACAATGAGCAGTTCTTC.